This T cell receptor beta chain was profiled in a study of blood T cell repertoires in COVID-19. CDR1 is GTSNPN, CDR2 SVGIG, per germline (reference sequence). There are 14 residues in the CDR3. The germline V and J ends were trimmed by 0 bases and 3 bases, with 11 bases remaining between them. Sequenced by immunoSEQ multiplex PCR; TCRdb stores in-frame clones only, minus some. Of more than 400,000 clones listed, less than 95% are singletons. Each participant's cohort was designated according to participant-reported clinical history. The rearrangement uses TRBV30 and TRBJ1-2, with D perhaps matching TRBD1 (6 bases). What was sequenced was PBMCs or T cells enriched from blood (not recorded which). This TCR derives from a man younger than 35 who had recovered from COVID-19. The CDR3 DNA reads as TGTGCCTGGAGTGTCTTTAAGGGGGACTATGGCTACACCTTC. Protein: CAWSVFKGDYGYTF.